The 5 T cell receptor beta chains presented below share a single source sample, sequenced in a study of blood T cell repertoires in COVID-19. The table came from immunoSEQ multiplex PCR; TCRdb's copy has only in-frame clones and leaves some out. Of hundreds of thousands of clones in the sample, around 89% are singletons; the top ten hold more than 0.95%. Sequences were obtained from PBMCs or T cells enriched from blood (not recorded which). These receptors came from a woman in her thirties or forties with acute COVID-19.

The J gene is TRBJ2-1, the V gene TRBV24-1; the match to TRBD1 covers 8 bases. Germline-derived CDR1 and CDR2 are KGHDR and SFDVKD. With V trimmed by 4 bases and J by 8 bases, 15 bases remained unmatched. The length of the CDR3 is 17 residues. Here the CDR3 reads CATSDPSSGGIFDEQFF. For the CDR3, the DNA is TGTGCCACCAGTGACCCATCATCAGGGGGCATCTTCGATGAGCAGTTCTTC.

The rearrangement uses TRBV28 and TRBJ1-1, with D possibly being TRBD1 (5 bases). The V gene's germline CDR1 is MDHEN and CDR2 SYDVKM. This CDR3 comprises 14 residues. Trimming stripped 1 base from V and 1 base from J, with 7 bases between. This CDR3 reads CASSLSGRNTEAFF. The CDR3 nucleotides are TGTGCCAGCAGTTTATCAGGGCGGAACACTGAAGCTTTCTTT.

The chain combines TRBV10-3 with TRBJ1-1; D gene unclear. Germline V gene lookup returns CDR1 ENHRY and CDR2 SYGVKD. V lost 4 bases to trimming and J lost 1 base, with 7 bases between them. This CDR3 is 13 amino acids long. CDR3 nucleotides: TGTGCCATCAGTGGTTCAGGGAACACTGAAGCTTTCTTT. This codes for CAISGSGNTEAFF.

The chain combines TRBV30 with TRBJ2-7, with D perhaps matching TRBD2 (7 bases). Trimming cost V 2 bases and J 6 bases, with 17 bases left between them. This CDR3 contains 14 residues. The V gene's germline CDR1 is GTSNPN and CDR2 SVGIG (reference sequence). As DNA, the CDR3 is TGTGCCTGGAGTCTGCGGGGGCCGTTGACCGAGCAGTACGTC. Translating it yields CAWSLRGPLTEQYV.

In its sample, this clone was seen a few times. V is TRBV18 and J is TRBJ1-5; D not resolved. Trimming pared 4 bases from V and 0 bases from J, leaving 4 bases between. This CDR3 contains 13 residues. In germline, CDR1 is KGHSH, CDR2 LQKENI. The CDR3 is CASSHNSNQPQHF. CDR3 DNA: TGTGCCAGCTCACACAATAGCAATCAGCCCCAGCATTTT.